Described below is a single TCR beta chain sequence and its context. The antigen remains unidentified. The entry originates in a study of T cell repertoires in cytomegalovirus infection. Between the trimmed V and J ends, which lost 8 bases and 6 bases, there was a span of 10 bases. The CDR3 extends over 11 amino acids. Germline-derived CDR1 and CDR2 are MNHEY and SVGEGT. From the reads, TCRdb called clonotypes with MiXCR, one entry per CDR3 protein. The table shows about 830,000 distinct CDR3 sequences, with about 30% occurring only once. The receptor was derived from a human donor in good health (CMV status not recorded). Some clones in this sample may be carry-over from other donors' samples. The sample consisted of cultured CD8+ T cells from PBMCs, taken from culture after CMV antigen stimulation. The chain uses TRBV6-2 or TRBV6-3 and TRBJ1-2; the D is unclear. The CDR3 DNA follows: TGTGCCAGCGAGAGTTTCGATGGCTACACCTTC. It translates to CASESFDGYTF.